Listed below are T cell receptor beta chains from one sample, sequenced in a study of blood T cell repertoires in COVID-19. The data were produced by immunoSEQ multiplex PCR, yet TCRdb's version contains in-frame clones alone and is incomplete. The data hold 120,000 to 150,000 clones, with around 80% observed a single time. Material: peripheral blood. The receptor source for this set is a man aged 60 to 75 with active or convalescent COVID-19. Each CDR3 is given with its conserved first and last residue. The D gene is left open where the match is weak. A clone size is listed for some rows: how often the clone was seen (once, few, many), or a class if it is expanded.

>-|TRBV7-2|TRBJ2-3|TRBD2
CASSLNLAESGDTQYF
TGTGCCAGCAGCTTAAACCTAGCGGAGAGCGGGGATACGCAGTATTTT
>once|TRBV7-2|TRBJ2-7|TRBD2
CASSLGTSGRSYEQYF
TGTGCCAGCAGCTTAGGGACTAGCGGGAGGTCCTACGAGCAGTACTTC
>-|TRBV18|TRBJ1-6|TRBD1
CASSPRQGRDNSPLHF
TGTGCCAGCTCACCTCGACAGGGTAGAGATAATTCACCCCTCCACTTT
>-|TRBV15|TRBJ2-1|TRBD2
CATSRTSGPYNEQFF
TGTGCCACCAGCAGGACTAGCGGCCCCTACAATGAGCAGTTCTTC
>-|TRBV19|TRBJ2-1|TRBD2
CASSRGGLAGGAGPYNEQFF
TGTGCCAGTAGCCGAGGGGGACTAGCGGGAGGGGCCGGACCCTACAATGAGCAGTTCTTC
>-|TRBV5-6|TRBJ1-6|-
CASSLEAGVGSPLHF
TGTGCCAGCAGCTTGGAGGCAGGGGTGGGGTCACCCCTCCACTTT
>-|TRBV7-2|TRBJ2-4|TRBD1
CASRTGTGGVIQYF
TGTGCCAGCAGAACCGGGACAGGGGGGGTCATTCAGTACTTC
>-|TRBV5-1|TRBJ2-3|TRBD2
CASSQTVLAGSTDTQYF
TGCGCCAGCAGCCAAACGGTCCTAGCGGGGAGCACAGATACGCAGTATTTT
>-|TRBV3-1/TRBV3-2|TRBJ2-7|TRBD2
CASSPSGYYEQYF
TGTGCCAGCAGCCCTAGCGGTTACTACGAGCAGTACTTC
>-|TRBV6-2/TRBV6-3|TRBJ2-1|TRBD2
CASSSPGLAGGGEQFF
TGTGCCAGCAGTTCCCCCGGACTAGCGGGAGGGGGTGAGCAGTTCTTC
>few|TRBV27|TRBJ2-1|-
CASSLSGAQGNEQFF
TGTGCCAGCAGTTTATCGGGGGCTCAGGGCAATGAGCAGTTCTTC
>-|TRBV3-1/TRBV3-2|TRBJ1-4|-
CASSPRGGGEKLFF
TGTGCCAGCAGCCCGCGGGGGGGAGGTGAAAAACTGTTTTTT
>once|TRBV19|TRBJ1-4|-
CASSPTEGVKLFF
TGTGCCAGTAGCCCCACAGAAGGCGTAAAACTGTTTTTT
>-|TRBV9|TRBJ2-5|-
CASSVVPKETQYF
TGTGCCAGCAGCGTAGTGCCTAAAGAGACCCAGTACTTC
>-|TRBV7-8|TRBJ2-5|TRBD2
CASSRGGHQETQYF
TGTGCCAGCAGCCGGGGGGGGCACCAAGAGACCCAGTACTTC
>-|TRBV29-1|TRBJ1-1|-
CSVDSSIRGAFF
TGCAGCGTTGACTCTTCGATACGAGGTGCTTTCTTT
>few|TRBV5-1|TRBJ1-1|-
CASSDYMNTEAFF
TGCGCCAGCAGCGATTACATGAACACTGAAGCTTTCTTT
>-|TRBV7-6|TRBJ2-3|-
CASSLARSYTDTQYF
TGTGCCAGCAGCTTAGCGCGAAGTTACACAGATACGCAGTATTTT
>-|TRBV5-8|TRBJ1-5|-
CASSLTQGQRGYQPQHF
TGTGCCAGCAGCTTGACCCAAGGACAGCGGGGGTATCAGCCCCAGCATTTT
>-|TRBV30|TRBJ1-1|TRBD1
CAWTRDRPNTEAFF
TGTGCCTGGACAAGGGACAGACCCAACACTGAAGCTTTCTTT
>few|TRBV24-1|TRBJ2-5|-
CATSDFREETQYF
TGTGCCACCAGTGATTTTCGGGAAGAGACCCAGTACTTC
>-|TRBV10-2|TRBJ1-1|-
CASSGGGNTEAFF
TGCGCCAGCAGCGGCGGGGGGAACACTGAAGCTTTCTTT
>-|TRBV28|TRBJ2-7|TRBD2
CASRPRLAASYEQYF
TGTGCCAGCAGGCCCAGACTAGCGGCCTCCTACGAGCAGTACTTC
>few|TRBV28|TRBJ1-2|-
CASSPRQETGYGYTF
TGTGCCAGCAGTCCTCGACAGGAAACGGGCTATGGCTACACCTTC
>-|TRBV28|TRBJ1-5|-
CASSSPVSGFIGSNQPQHF
TGTGCCAGCAGTTCCCCGGTGTCGGGGTTTATTGGGAGCAATCAGCCCCAGCATTTT
>once|TRBV14|TRBJ1-3|-
CASSRRPVYSGNTIYF
TGTGCCAGCAGCCGGCGGCCAGTTTACTCTGGAAACACCATATATTTT
>-|TRBV5-4|TRBJ1-2|-
CASSLEQFRFTF
TGTGCCAGCAGCTTGGAGCAATTTCGGTTCACCTTC
>-|TRBV7-3|TRBJ2-7|-
CASSLRLAGQHYEQYF
TGTGCCAGCAGCTTAAGATTAGCAGGGCAACACTACGAGCAGTACTTC
>-|TRBV5-4|TRBJ1-2|-
CASSYPRESYGYTF
TGTGCCAGCAGCTATCCCAGGGAATCGTATGGCTACACCTTC
>-|TRBV18|TRBJ1-3|-
CASSAQGSGNTIYF
TGTGCCAGCTCAGCGCAGGGTTCTGGAAACACCATATATTTT
>-|TRBV2|TRBJ1-1|-
CADDSRGAFF
TGTGCCGACGACAGCCGTGGGGCTTTCTTT
>-|TRBV11-2|TRBJ1-1|TRBD1
CASSFGQGTEAFF
TGTGCCAGCAGCTTCGGACAGGGGACTGAAGCTTTCTTT
>-|TRBV7-9|TRBJ1-2|-
CASSLGGGGKGYTF
TGTGCCAGCAGCTTAGGAGGCGGGGGGAAAGGCTACACCTTC